By share, the clone carrying this T cell receptor beta chain ranks as medium-sized. CDR3 size: 15 residues. Deletions cut 1 base from V and 5 bases from J, with 13 bases between. The germline gives CDR1 SGHRS, CDR2 YFSETQ. This entry is derived from a study of patients and donors after allogeneic stem cell transplantation. Via MiXCR, TCRdb re-called the RT-PCR reads, giving one row per CDR3 protein. The sample records approximately 17,000 distinct CDR3 sequences, 27% being singletons. The V call is TRBV5-1, the J call TRBJ1-5; a possible D gene is TRBD1 (6 bases). This TCR was recovered from a human donor who was either an allogeneic HSCT recipient or a stem cell or donor lymphocyte infusion donor (not recorded which). It is not recorded whose cells these are; they may come from a transplant donor. The specimen was blood, either unsorted or a sorted T cell fraction (not recorded which). The CDR3 sequence: CASSLSGAADQPQHF. For the CDR3, the DNA is TGCGCCAGCAGCTTGTCAGGGGCCGCCGATCAGCCCCAGCATTTT.